These 18 T cell receptor beta chains originate from one sample sequenced in a study of tissue T cells after allogeneic stem cell transplantation. Time point specified: mouse harvest day 7 after allogeneic transplant. Each mouse received 10^7 T-cell-depleted marrow cells plus 10^6 splenic CD5+ T cells by tail vein. TCRdb's copy holds only in-frame clones and misses some; the assay was immunoSEQ multiplex PCR. The profile shows some 7,700 clones, about 45% of them singletons. The sequenced sample was gut tissue. The origin of the receptors is a female BALB/c mouse given C57BL/6 T cells with graft-versus-host disease after an allogeneic hematopoietic cell transplant.

Only a few counts were recorded for this clone. Gene labels here are mouse ones. The read falls 1 residue short of the CDR3 end, and the missing part is taken from the germline J gene. The gene calls are TRBV13-2 and TRBJ1-1, with a weak D call TRBD1 (6 bases). Germline V CDR1 and CDR2: NNHNN, SYGAGS (reference sequence). V lost 2 bases to trimming and J lost 4 bases, with 15 bases between them. This CDR3 has 15 amino acids. CDR3: CASGELRDNGTEVFF. CDR3 DNA, as far as it was read: TGTGCCAGCGGTGAACTCCGGGACAATGGCACAGAAGTCTTC.

This clone has just a few counts. The listed genes are named as in mouse. With the read ending 1 residue before the CDR3 end, the germline J gene is used to fill in that end. This chain joins TRBV14 and TRBJ2-4; possible D gene TRBD1, 6 bases. Trimming cost V 3 bases and J 2 bases, with 7 bases left between them. This CDR3 spans 13 amino acids. Germline loops: CDR1 SGHDT, CDR2 FRDEAV. CDR3: CASSWDIQNTLYF. The CDR3 bases that were read are TGTGCCAGCAGTTGGGACATTCAAAACACCTTGTAC.

Comments on this clone: These gene names are mouse names. The read ends 1 residue before the CDR3 terminus; that terminus is restored from the germline J gene. This chain connects TRBV5 to TRBJ1-2; the D gene is possibly TRBD1 (5 bases). The germline CDR1 and CDR2 sequences are LGHNA and YNLKQL (reference sequence). V shed 0 bases and J shed 9 bases, with 11 bases lying between them. CDR3 size: 13 residues. This chain's CDR3 is CASSQDLGQNYTF. CDR3 bases read: TGTGCCAGCAGCCAAGATCTCGGACAAAACTACACC.

Remarks on this clone: Germline and genes: mouse. The CDR3 is cut off 1 residue early in the read; its end comes from the germline J gene. J is TRBJ1-1 and V is TRBV26; 7 nucleotides agree with TRBD1. The germline gives CDR1 KGHPV, CDR2 FQNQEV (reference sequence). The V gene end was trimmed by 6 bases and the J gene end by 5 bases; junction bases not matched to a gene: 6. CDR3 size: 13 residues. The sequenced CDR3 bases are TGTGCCAGCAGCCGACAGGGTGGGACAGAAGTCTTC. Translation: CASSRQGGTEVF. The whole CDR3 region reads CASSRQGGTEVFF.

As concerns this clone: Here the gene names and germline are mouse. The CDR3 protein is CASSLWGNTEVFF. The DNA read from the CDR3 is TGTGCCAGCAGTCTGTGGGGGAACACAGAAGTCTTC. The chain combines TRBV26 with TRBJ1-1; no reliable D call. The read terminates 1 residue before the CDR3 end, so the remaining end is supplied by the germline J gene. Germline V gene lookup returns CDR1 KGHPV and CDR2 FQNQEV (reference sequence). Trimming stripped 1 base from V and 1 base from J, with 4 bases between. The CDR3 runs to 13 residues.

Comment on this clone: Genes and germline come from the mouse. The CDR3 end lies 1 residue beyond the end of the read and is filled in from the germline J gene. The chain uses TRBV26 and TRBJ1-5; TRBD1 aligns across 8 bases. The CDR3 loop spans 14 amino acids. Germline V lookup: CDR1 KGHPV, CDR2 FQNQEV (reference sequence). Germline trimming cut 7 bases from V and 6 bases from J; bases unmatched to any gene: 8. The part of the CDR3 DNA that was read is TGTGCCAGCACCCGGACAGGGAGGGTCCAGGCTCCGCTT. Translating gives CASTRTGRVQAPL. In full, the CDR3 is CASTRTGRVQAPLF.

Worth noting for this clone: Germline and genes here are mouse. The sequence runs out 1 residue before the end of the CDR3; the remainder is reconstructed from the germline J gene. The chain is built from TRBV26 and TRBJ1-3; D might be TRBD1 (5 bases). The V gene lost 2 bases and the J gene lost 0 bases, with 11 bases spanning the gap. The germline V gene encodes CDR1 KGHPV and CDR2 FQNQEV (reference sequence). The CDR3 has 16 residues. The CDR3 spells CASSLPGPNSGNTLYF. The CDR3 DNA, read in part, is TGTGCCAGCAGTCTGCCGGGACCCAATTCTGGAAATACGCTCTAT.

In the case of this clone: The genes are named according to mouse. The read comes to an end 1 residue before the CDR3 does, leaving the germline J gene to fill in the end. The gene calls are TRBV15 and TRBJ2-2, with 8 bases identical to TRBD2. The CDR3 spans 15 residues. V shed 3 bases and J 4 bases; nucleotides not matched to a gene: 4. CDR1 is SGHND and CDR2 is FRSKSL in the germline V gene. CDR3 DNA, as far as it was read: TGTGCCAGCAGTTTGGGGGGGGCGGCCACCGGGCAGCTCTAC. Protein product: CASSLGGAATGQLY. The complete CDR3 sequence is CASSLGGAATGQLYF.

With regard to this clone: Germline and genes: mouse. The read ends 1 residue shy of where the CDR3 ends; the end is completed using the germline J gene. V usage is TRBV12-1 and J usage is TRBJ2-3; D is unresolved. The CDR3 spans 15 residues. The germline V and J ends were trimmed by 2 bases and 0 bases, with 11 bases remaining between them. Germline V gene sequence: CDR1 SGHSN, CDR2 HYEKVE. CDR3 region: CASSPLRSSAETLYF. The CDR3 bases that were read are TGTGCCAGCTCTCCCTTGAGGTCTAGTGCAGAAACGCTGTAT.

This clone was counted a few times. Gene names and germline match the mouse. The missing CDR3 end, 1 residue past where the read stops, is filled in from the germline J gene. The chain links TRBV1 to TRBJ2-7; 8 nucleotides align to TRBD2. The J segment lost 4 bases and the V segment lost 3 bases, leaving 8 bases of the junction unmatched. The CDR3 runs 15 residues. In germline, CDR1 is NSQYPW, CDR2 LRSPGD (reference sequence). CDR3 loop: CTCSAPSGTGYEQYF. The part of the CDR3 DNA that was read is TGCACCTGCAGTGCTCCCTCCGGGACTGGATATGAACAGTAC.

By its share, this clone is medium-sized. Genes and germline are mouse. The read terminates 1 residue before the CDR3 end, so the remaining end is supplied by the germline J gene. The chain has TRBV13-2 and TRBJ2-7; 7 nucleotides align to TRBD1. The trim removed 0 bases at V and 7 bases at J, leaving 4 bases unmatched. This CDR3 comprises 13 residues. Germline CDR1 NNHNN, CDR2 SYGAGS (reference sequence). CDR3 DNA (partial): TGTGCCAGCGGTGATGAAGGCAGGGGGGAACAGTAC. Amino acids: CASGDEGRGEQY. The entire CDR3 protein reads CASGDEGRGEQYF.

Worth noting for this clone: The genes and germline here are from mouse. The sequenced fragment ends 1 residue before the CDR3 boundary, so the rest is inferred from the germline J gene. The chain combines TRBV5 with TRBJ2-1; TRBD2 aligns across 13 bases. The germline V gene has CDR1 LGHNA and CDR2 YNLKQL (reference sequence). V lost 4 bases to trimming and J lost 5 bases; unmatched junction nucleotides: 5. CDR3 length equals 16 residues. The part of the CDR3 DNA that was read is TGTGCCAGCAGCCTGGACTGGGGGGGCGCGAATGCTGAGCAGTTC. It specifies CASSLDWGGANAEQF. The CDR3, in full, reads CASSLDWGGANAEQFF.

About this clone: The gene symbols are mouse symbols. The missing CDR3 end, 1 residue past where the read stops, is filled in from the germline J gene. The V call is TRBV23, the J call TRBJ2-5; TRBD2 is the table's D call and was not checked against the DNA. This CDR3 spans 14 amino acids. Germline CDR1 is KGHTA and CDR2 is FQNQQP. The CDR3 DNA, read in part, is TGCTCCAGCAGTCAATCTGGGGACCAAGACACCCAGTAC. It is translated as CSSSQSGDQDTQY. The whole CDR3 region reads CSSSQSGDQDTQYF.

This clone was seen a few times. Gene names follow the mouse nomenclature. The DNA ends 1 residue before the CDR3 does, and the rest of the CDR3 is filled in from the germline J gene. This rearrangement joins TRBV15 to TRBJ2-7, with D uncertain. The CDR3 is made up of 13 amino acids. V shed 1 base and J shed 1 base, with 5 bases lying between them. Germline lookup yields CDR1 SGHND and CDR2 FRSKSL. The CDR3 bases that were read are TGTGCCAGCAGTTTAGAGTGGTCCTATGAACAGTAC. It specifies CASSLEWSYEQY. The whole CDR3 sequence reads CASSLEWSYEQYF.

Concerning this clone itself: Gene names denote mouse genes. Read coverage stops 1 residue before the CDR3 terminus; the germline J gene supplies the remainder. The chain is built from TRBV1 and TRBJ2-4, with D tentatively TRBD1 or TRBD2 (5 bases each). The CDR3 is made up of 15 amino acids. The germline V gene has CDR1 NSQYPW and CDR2 LRSPGD (reference sequence). V shed 5 bases and J shed 7 bases, with 19 bases lying between them. The part of the CDR3 DNA that was read is TGCACCTGCAGTCGCAGATCGGGGGTCCCGGACACCTTGTAC. It translates to CTCSRRSGVPDTLY. The whole CDR3 sequence is CTCSRRSGVPDTLYF.

This clone was counted between two and nine times. Gene labels here are mouse ones. The sequenced fragment ends 1 residue before the CDR3 boundary, so the rest is inferred from the germline J gene. This chain connects TRBV15 to TRBJ2-7; 8 bases fit TRBD2. Germline V gene lookup returns CDR1 SGHND and CDR2 FRSKSL. The V segment lost 3 bases and the J segment 5 bases; nucleotides outside the gene matches: 3. The CDR3 sequence is 13 residues long. CDR3 bases read: TGTGCCAGCAGTTTTGGCTGGGGGGATGAACAGTAC. Its translation is CASSFGWGDEQY. The complete CDR3 sequence is CASSFGWGDEQYF.

With regard to this clone: These gene names are mouse names. The read finishes 1 residue shy of the CDR3 end, and the germline J gene is used to complete it. This chain joins TRBV5 and TRBJ2-7; TRBD2 aligns across 13 bases. Germline V gives CDR1 LGHNA, CDR2 YNLKQL (reference sequence). The CDR3 is 18 amino acids. Losses at the gene ends were 0 bases for V and 5 bases for J; bases not matched to a gene: 10. CDR3 sequence: CASSQEDSKGLGGDEQYF. The part of the CDR3 DNA that was read is TGTGCCAGCAGCCAAGAAGACAGCAAGGGACTGGGGGGGGATGAACAGTAC.

Points on this clone: Gene names are the mouse ones. The DNA ends 1 residue before the CDR3 does, and the rest of the CDR3 is filled in from the germline J gene. This chain links TRBV19 with TRBJ1-2, with a tentative D call TRBD1 (5 bases). CDR3 size: 11 residues. Germline CDR1 is FNHDT and CDR2 is SITEND (reference sequence). Trimming took off 5 bases at V and 5 bases at J, with 7 bases between the two ends. The covered CDR3 bases are TGTGCCAGCAGCCAGGGTTCCGACTACACC. It specifies CASSQGSDYT. The entire CDR3 protein is CASSQGSDYTF. The entire variable domain, with the rest obtained from reference TRBV19 and TRBJ1-2, is as follows: GGIITQTPKFLIGQEGQKLTLKCQQNFNHDTMYWYRQDSGKGLRLIYYSITENDLQKGDLSEGYDASREKKSSFSLTVTSAQKNEMAVFLCASSQGSDYTFGSGTRLLVI.